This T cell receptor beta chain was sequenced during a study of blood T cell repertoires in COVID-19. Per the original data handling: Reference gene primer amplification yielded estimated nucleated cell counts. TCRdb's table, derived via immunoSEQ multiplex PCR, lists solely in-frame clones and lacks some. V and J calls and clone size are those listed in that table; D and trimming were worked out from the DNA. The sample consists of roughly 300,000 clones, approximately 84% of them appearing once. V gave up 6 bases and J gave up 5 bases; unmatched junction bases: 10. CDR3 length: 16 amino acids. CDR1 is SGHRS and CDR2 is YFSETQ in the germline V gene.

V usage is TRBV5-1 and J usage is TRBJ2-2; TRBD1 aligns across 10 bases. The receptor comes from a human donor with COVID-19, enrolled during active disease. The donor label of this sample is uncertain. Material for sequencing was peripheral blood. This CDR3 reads CASTRTGGQVTGELFF. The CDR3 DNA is TGCGCCAGCACCCGGACAGGGGGGCAGGTTACCGGGGAGCTGTTTTTT. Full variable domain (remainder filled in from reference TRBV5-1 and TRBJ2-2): KAGVTQTPRYLIKTRGQQVTLSCSPISGHRSVSWYQQTPGQGLQFLFEYFSETQRNKGNFPGRFSGRQFSNSRSEMNVSTLELGDSALYLCASTRTGGQVTGELFFGEGSRLTVL.